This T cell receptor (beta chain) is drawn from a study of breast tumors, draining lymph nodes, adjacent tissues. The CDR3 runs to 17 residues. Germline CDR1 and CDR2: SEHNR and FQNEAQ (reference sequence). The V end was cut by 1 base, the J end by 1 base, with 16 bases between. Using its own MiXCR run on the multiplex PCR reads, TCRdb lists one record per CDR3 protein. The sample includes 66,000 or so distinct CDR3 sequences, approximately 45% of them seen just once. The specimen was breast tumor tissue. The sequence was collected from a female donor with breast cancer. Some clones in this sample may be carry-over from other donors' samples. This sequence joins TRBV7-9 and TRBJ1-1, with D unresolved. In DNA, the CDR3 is TGTGCCAGCAGCTTAGGGTTTCTAGGCCGCCGGAACACTGAAGCTTTCTTT. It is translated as CASSLGFLGRRNTEAFF.